The clone carrying this TCR beta chain was counted between two and nine times. The antigen is not known. Using immunoSEQ multiplex PCR, the repertoire was profiled, and TCRdb retains in-frame clones only, with some absent. The sample records 120,000 or so clones, about 90% being singletons. Germline CDR1 reads SGHNT; CDR2 reads YYREEE (reference sequence). Trimming took off 5 bases at V and 6 bases at J, with 17 bases between the two ends. The CDR3 sequence is 14 residues long. This sample is drawn from a study of T cell responses to AZD1222 COVID-19 vaccine. General study points: Rises in breadth and depth of Spike-specific TCRs came after two AZD1222 doses. Donors in the cohort were predominantly white British and more often female, and clonal diversity was possibly underestimated. Mapped onto spike, vaccine-associated CD4 TCRs spanned it and were dominant at 160-218 and 743-854.

The sequence was obtained from an adult in good health. The genes are TRBV5-4 and TRBJ1-2; tentative D call: TRBD1 (5 bases). The source was peripheral blood, collected on day 0 of AZD1222 vaccination. DNA for the CDR3: TGTGCCAGCAGTCTACCAGGGTTCACACATGGCTACACCTTC. Translation gives CASSLPGFTHGYTF.